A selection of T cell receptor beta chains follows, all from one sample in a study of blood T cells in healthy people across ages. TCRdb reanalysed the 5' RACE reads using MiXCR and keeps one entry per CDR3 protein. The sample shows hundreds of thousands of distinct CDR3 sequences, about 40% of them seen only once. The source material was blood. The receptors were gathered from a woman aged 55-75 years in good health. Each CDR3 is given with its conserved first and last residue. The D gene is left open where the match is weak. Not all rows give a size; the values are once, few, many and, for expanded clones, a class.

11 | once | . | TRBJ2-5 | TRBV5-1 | CASNLKETQYF | TGCGCCAGCAACTTGAAAGAGACCCAGTACTTC
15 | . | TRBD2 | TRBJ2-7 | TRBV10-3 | CAMSSQAGVGYEQYF | TGTGCCATGTCGTCCCAAGCGGGAGTCGGGTACGAGCAGTACTTC
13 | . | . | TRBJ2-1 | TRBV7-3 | CASSADLDNEQFF | TGTGCCAGCAGTGCCGACTTGGACAATGAGCAGTTCTTC
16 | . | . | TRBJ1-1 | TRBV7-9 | CASSFPTGFLNTEAFF | TGTGCCAGCAGCTTCCCAACAGGTTTTCTGAACACTGAAGCTTTCTTT
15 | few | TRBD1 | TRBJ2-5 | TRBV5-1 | CASSLATGDQETQYF | TGCGCCAGCAGCCTCGCCACAGGGGACCAAGAGACCCAGTACTTC
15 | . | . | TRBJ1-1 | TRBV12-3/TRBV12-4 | CASSSSTAMNTEAFF | TGTGCCAGCAGTTCCTCGACGGCTATGAACACTGAAGCTTTCTTT
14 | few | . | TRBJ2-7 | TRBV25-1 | CASSEEGGSYEQYF | TGTGCCAGCAGTGAGGAGGGGGGCTCCTACGAGCAGTACTTC
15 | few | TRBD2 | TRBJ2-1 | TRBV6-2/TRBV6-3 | CASSLGTSGRYEQFF | TGTGCCAGCAGCTTGGGGACTAGCGGGCGCTATGAGCAGTTCTTC
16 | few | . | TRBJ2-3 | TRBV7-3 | CASSSGTGLYTDTQYF | TGTGCCAGCAGCTCAGGAACCGGCCTCTACACAGATACGCAGTATTTT
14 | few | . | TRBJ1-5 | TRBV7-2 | CASRQVVEGQPQHF | TGTGCCAGCAGGCAGGTGGTGGAGGGTCAGCCCCAGCATTTT
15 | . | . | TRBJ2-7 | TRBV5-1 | CASSLEPSSSYEQYF | TGCGCCAGCAGCTTGGAGCCCAGCTCCTCCTACGAGCAGTACTTC
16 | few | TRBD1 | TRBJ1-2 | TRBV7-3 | CASSLGTGMGSYGYTF | TGTGCCAGCAGCTTGGGGACAGGGATGGGTAGCTATGGCTACACCTTC
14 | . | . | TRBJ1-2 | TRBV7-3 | CASSPTGLPYGYTF | TGTGCCAGCAGCCCGACCGGACTTCCCTATGGCTACACCTTC
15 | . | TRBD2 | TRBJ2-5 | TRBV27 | CASSLNSGGSETQYF | TGTGCCAGCAGTTTGAATAGCGGGGGATCAGAGACCCAGTACTTC
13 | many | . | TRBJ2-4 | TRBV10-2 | CASSTDLKNIQYF | TGCGCCAGCAGTACTGACTTAAAAAACATTCAGTACTTC
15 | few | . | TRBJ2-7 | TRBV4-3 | CASSQAGARANEQYF | TGCGCCAGCAGCCAGGCAGGGGCTAGAGCTAACGAGCAGTACTTC
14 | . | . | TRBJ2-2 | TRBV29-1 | CSVSGAQATGELFF | TGCAGCGTTTCAGGGGCGCAGGCCACCGGGGAGCTGTTTTTT
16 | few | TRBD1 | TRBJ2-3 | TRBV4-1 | CASSPLSGTGIDTQYF | TGCGCCAGCAGCCCCCTGTCCGGGACAGGGATTGATACGCAGTATTTT
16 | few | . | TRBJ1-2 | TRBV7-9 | CASNLWGTAANYGYTF | TGTGCCAGCAACTTATGGGGGACTGCTGCTAACTATGGCTACACCTTC
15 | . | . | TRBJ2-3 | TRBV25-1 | CASTRRGAGTDTQYF | TGTGCCAGCACCCGCCGGGGGGCGGGGACAGATACGCAGTATTTT
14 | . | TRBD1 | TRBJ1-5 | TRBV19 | CATRGTELNQPQHF | TGTGCCACCCGCGGGACAGAGCTCAATCAGCCCCAGCATTTT
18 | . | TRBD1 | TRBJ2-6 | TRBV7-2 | CASSLVMSRGLGANVLTF | TGTGCCAGCAGCTTAGTTATGTCGAGGGGGCTTGGGGCCAACGTCCTGACTTTC
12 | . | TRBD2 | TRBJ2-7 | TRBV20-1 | CSTPTSVYEQYF | TGCAGTACCCCGACTAGCGTATACGAGCAGTACTTC
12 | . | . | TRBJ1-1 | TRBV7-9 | CASSIQGGEAFF | TGTGCCAGCAGCATACAGGGCGGTGAAGCTTTCTTT
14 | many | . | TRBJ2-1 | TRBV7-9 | CASTLTRGPGEQFF | TGTGCCAGCACCCTCACACGAGGGCCGGGTGAGCAGTTCTTC
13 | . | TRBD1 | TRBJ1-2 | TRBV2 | CASRAGTGGGYTF | TGTGCCAGCAGGGCCGGGACAGGGGGCGGCTACACCTTC
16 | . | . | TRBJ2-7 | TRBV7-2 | CASSPFPRGPSYEQYF | TGTGCCAGCAGCCCCTTCCCTCGCGGGCCATCCTACGAGCAGTACTTC
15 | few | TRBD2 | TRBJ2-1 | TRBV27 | CASSKTSGGAGEQFF | TGTGCCAGCAGTAAAACTAGCGGGGGGGCCGGTGAGCAGTTCTTC